Presented here are 6 T cell receptor beta chains from one specimen sequenced in a study of cytomegalovirus exposure and HLA in healthy donors. PCR amplification relied on 60 Vbeta primers (plus 13 Jbeta primers). This table comes from immunoSEQ multiplex PCR, and its TCRdb copy is limited to in-frame clones, with some not included. Among over 20,000 clones listed, roughly three quarters were seen once. Input material: PBMCs. The source of these receptors is a male donor in good health and CMV-seronegative.

Only a few counts were recorded for this clone. The J gene is TRBJ2-1, the V gene TRBV27, with 11 nucleotides matching TRBD2. V gave up 8 bases and J gave up 8 bases; unmatched junction bases: 11. The germline CDR1 and CDR2 sequences are MNHEY and SMNVEV (reference sequence). CDR3 size: 15 residues. The CDR3 region is CASSWYSGRAYEQFF. The CDR3 nucleotides are TGTGCCAGCTCTTGGTATAGCGGGAGGGCCTATGAGCAGTTCTTC.

This sequence joins TRBV30 and TRBJ1-4, with D tentatively TRBD1 (6 bases). V lost 2 bases and J 13 bases, leaving 14 bases between the germline ends. Per the germline V gene, CDR1 is GTSNPN and CDR2 is SVGIG (reference sequence). The length of the CDR3 is 12 residues. The CDR3 DNA follows: TGTGCCTGGAGTCTTGGGACATGGGGACTGTTTTTT. Its translation is CAWSLGTWGLFF.

This chain connects TRBV10-2 to TRBJ2-5; D is uncertain. The CDR3 runs to 13 residues. CDR1 is WSHSY and CDR2 is SAAADI in the germline V gene. V was shortened by 2 bases and J by 7 bases, with 11 bases between the two germline ends. The DNA for the CDR3 is TGCGCCAGCAGTGAGAACTACCCGGGGACCCAGTACTTC. It yields the protein CASSENYPGTQYF.

The gene calls are TRBV15 and TRBJ2-5; D is possibly TRBD1 (6 bases). The DNA matches TRBJ2-7 better at its end, which makes the J call doubtful. This CDR3 contains 12 residues. CDR1 is LNHNV and CDR2 is YYDKDF in the germline V gene (reference sequence). For the CDR3, the DNA is TGTGCCACCAGCAGGGGGGCATACGAGCAGTACTTC. It specifies CATSRGAYEQYF.

The chain links TRBV27 to TRBJ1-5; 7 nucleotides line up with TRBD1. Germline lookup yields CDR1 MNHEY and CDR2 SMNVEV (reference sequence). Losses at the gene ends were 4 bases for V and 0 bases for J; bases not matched to a gene: 9. This CDR3 is 17 amino acids long. The CDR3 nucleotides are TGTGCCAGCAGTTCCCGGGACAGCCTTTATAGCAATCAGCCCCAGCATTTT. It codes for CASSSRDSLYSNQPQHF.

This chain links TRBV7-8 with TRBJ2-7, with TRBD1 as a possible D gene (6 bases). With 6 bases removed from V and 2 bases from J, the gap between germline ends came to 17 bases. The CDR3 extends over 15 amino acids. Germline V lookup: CDR1 SGHVS, CDR2 FQNEAQ. This CDR3 is CASSRPNRVPYEQYF. The CDR3 DNA reads as TGTGCCAGCAGTCGACCTAACAGGGTTCCCTACGAGCAGTACTTC.